The 25 T cell receptor beta chains presented below share a single source sample, sequenced in a study of blood T cell repertoires in COVID-19. Sequencing used immunoSEQ multiplex PCR; TCRdb keeps in-frame clones, though not all of them. The table includes 200,000 to 300,000 clones, around four fifths detected once. Sequencing was done on a sample of PBMCs or T cells enriched from blood (not recorded which). These receptors came from a woman between 40 and 50 years old who had been exposed to COVID-19.

J is TRBJ1-3 and V is TRBV5-1; no clear D gene. Looked up from germline, CDR1 is SGHRS and CDR2 is YFSETQ. The CDR3 runs 11 residues. V shed 3 bases and J shed 8 bases, with 6 bases lying between them. This CDR3 reads CASSSGYTIYF. CDR3 bases: TGCGCCAGCAGCTCCGGGTACACCATATATTTT.

The chain carries TRBV27 and TRBJ2-3; 16 bases agree with TRBD2. The V and J ends lost 5 bases and 1 base, in that order; junction bases with no gene match: 6. CDR1 and CDR2 from the germline V gene are MNHEY and SMNVEV (reference sequence). The CDR3 contains 18 residues. CDR3 residues: CASSASGLAGGGTDTQYF. The CDR3 DNA reads TGTGCCAGCAGTGCCTCGGGACTAGCGGGGGGGGGCACAGATACGCAGTATTTT.

V gene TRBV27 combines with J gene TRBJ1-5, with 7 bases that match TRBD1. The V gene end was trimmed by 2 bases and the J gene end by 5 bases; junction bases not matched to a gene: 6. The CDR3 spans 15 residues. The germline gives CDR1 MNHEY, CDR2 SMNVEV (reference sequence). The CDR3 spells CASSLRWTGDQPQHF. Here the CDR3 DNA reads TGTGCCAGCAGTTTACGATGGACAGGCGATCAGCCCCAGCATTTT.

This chain connects TRBV5-1 to TRBJ1-3; D is unresolved. Trimming left V 0 bases short and J 0 bases short, with 4 bases between. This CDR3 is 14 amino acids long. Germline lookup yields CDR1 SGHRS and CDR2 YFSETQ. The DNA for the CDR3 is TGCGCCAGCAGCTTGGGAGACTCTGGAAACACCATATATTTT. Amino acids: CASSLGDSGNTIYF.

The rearrangement links TRBV28 to TRBJ1-4; D is uncertain. The CDR3 has 15 amino acids. Germline V lookup: CDR1 MDHEN, CDR2 SYDVKM. The V end lost 7 bases, the J end lost 1 base, and 13 bases lay between the germline ends. CDR3 DNA sequence: TGTGCCAGCAAGGAGGGTCTGAGAACTAATGAAAAACTGTTTTTT. Translated, it gives CASKEGLRTNEKLFF.

A single count supports this clone. The chain is built from TRBV6-5 and TRBJ2-7; tentative D call: TRBD2 (5 bases). Germline loops: CDR1 MNHEY, CDR2 SVGAGI. The V end was cut by 4 bases, the J end by 1 base, with 8 bases between. The CDR3 loop spans 13 amino acids. CDR3 coding DNA: TGTGCCAGCAGTTGGAGGAAGTCCTACGAGCAGTACTTC. It codes for CASSWRKSYEQYF.

The chain links TRBV28 to TRBJ1-1, with 7 positions matching TRBD1. This CDR3 has 14 amino acids. Trimming took 5 bases from V and 11 from J; bases not matched to a gene: 14. Germline V gene data show CDR1 as MDHEN and CDR2 as SYDVKM. The CDR3: CASSPSTGLGRAFF. The CDR3 DNA reads TGTGCCAGCAGTCCCTCGACAGGGTTGGGGCGGGCTTTCTTT.

The J gene is TRBJ1-1, the V gene TRBV15, with TRBD1 as a possible D gene (5 bases). Germline V gives CDR1 LNHNV, CDR2 YYDKDF (reference sequence). The CDR3 consists of 13 residues. The V gene lost 7 bases and the J gene lost 4 bases, with 13 bases spanning the gap. CDR3 nucleotide sequence: TGTGCCACCAACGAAGGGGCTGGCACTGAAGCTTTCTTT. Translated: CATNEGAGTEAFF.

V usage is TRBV29-1 and J usage is TRBJ2-3; 7 nucleotides match TRBD2. Per germline, CDR1 SQVTM and CDR2 ANQGSEA. There are 13 residues in the CDR3. V gave up 4 bases and J gave up 2 bases; unmatched junction bases: 3. The CDR3 loop is CSVGGTNTDTQYF. CDR3 DNA sequence: TGCAGCGTTGGGGGGACTAACACAGATACGCAGTATTTT.

This clone was seen more than once but under ten times. Without the conserved terminal phenylalanine or tryptophan, this CDR3 likely stems from a read error. The DNA is left out, because the CDR3 cannot be placed on it with certainty; the CDR3 is given as TCRdb lists it. The chain is built from TRBV28 and TRBJ1-6. The length of the CDR3 is 14 amino acids, counting both ends. The germline V gene has CDR1 MDHEN and CDR2 SYDVKM. The CDR3 loop is CASTQGGARKSLVL.

This clone was observed once. The chain recombines TRBV28 with TRBJ1-1, with D perhaps TRBD1 (5 bases). V lost 6 bases, J lost 5 bases, and 13 bases lay in between. The CDR3 consists of 13 residues. The germline gives CDR1 MDHEN, CDR2 SYDVKM. The CDR3 nucleotides read TGTGCCAGCAGAGTGGGGCAAGTGACTGAAGCTTTCTTT. It yields the protein CASRVGQVTEAFF.

The rearrangement joins TRBV27 to TRBJ1-1, with 9 nucleotides matching TRBD1. Germline loops: CDR1 MNHEY, CDR2 SMNVEV (reference sequence). Trimming removed 6 bases from V and 4 bases from J; junction bases left unmatched: 9. This CDR3 comprises 15 residues. The CDR3 here is CASSIKQGAPTEAFF. CDR3 DNA sequence: TGTGCCAGCAGCATAAAACAGGGGGCTCCCACTGAAGCTTTCTTT.

V usage is TRBV9 and J usage is TRBJ2-7; 7 bases fit TRBD1. CDR3 length: 16 amino acids. Looked up from germline, CDR1 is SGDLS and CDR2 is YYNGEE. V shed 2 bases and J 2 bases; nucleotides not matched to a gene: 10. The CDR3 loop is CASSVGPGTDTYEQYF. CDR3 bases: TGTGCCAGCAGCGTGGGGCCCGGGACAGATACCTACGAGCAGTACTTC.

This clone was counted once. The chain couples TRBV24-1 to TRBJ2-1, with 8 bases matching TRBD2. The CDR3 length is 13 residues. From germline, CDR1 is KGHDR and CDR2 SFDVKD. The trim removed 7 bases at V and 8 bases at J, leaving 6 bases unmatched. CDR3 sequence: CATSDGGVDEQFF. CDR3 DNA: TGTGCCACCAGCGACGGGGGGGTCGATGAGCAGTTCTTC.

The chain employs TRBV11-1 and TRBJ1-1; D is possibly TRBD1 (6 bases). The germline V gene encodes CDR1 SGHAT and CDR2 FQDESV (reference sequence). V dropped 5 bases and J dropped 0 bases, with 13 bases sitting between them. CDR3 size: 15 residues. In nucleotides, the CDR3 is TGTGCCAGCAGCAAATTTCGGGACATGAACACTGAAGCTTTCTTT. As protein: CASSKFRDMNTEAFF.

V gene TRBV6-5 combines with J gene TRBJ1-4, with D possibly TRBD1 on 5 matching bases. V gave up 0 bases and J gave up 2 bases, with 7 bases separating them. The germline CDR1 and CDR2 sequences are MNHEY and SVGAGI. The CDR3 is made up of 15 amino acids. CDR3 amino acids: CASSYSEGTNEKLFF. CDR3 sequence (DNA): TGTGCCAGCAGTTACTCGGAGGGGACTAATGAAAAACTGTTTTTT.

V usage is TRBV28 and J usage is TRBJ1-5; tentative D call: TRBD1 (5 bases). CDR1 MDHEN and CDR2 SYDVKM come from the germline V gene. This CDR3 comprises 16 residues. The V end was cut by 2 bases, the J end by 0 bases, with 11 bases between. CDR3 amino acids: CASSLGAGYSNQPQHF. The CDR3 DNA sequence: TGTGCCAGCAGTTTAGGGGCTGGCTATAGCAATCAGCCCCAGCATTTT.

The chain has TRBV29-1 and TRBJ2-1; the D gene is possibly TRBD2 (5 bases). CDR3 length: 18 amino acids. V dropped 1 base and J dropped 2 bases, with 21 bases sitting between them. Germline V gene sequence: CDR1 SQVTM, CDR2 ANQGSEA. CDR3 residues: CSVEGRAGLGVTYNEQFF. The DNA of the CDR3 is TGCAGCGTTGAAGGGCGGGCAGGTCTCGGGGTAACCTACAATGAGCAGTTCTTC.

This chain links TRBV5-6 with TRBJ1-1; a possible D gene is TRBD1 (6 bases). Germline V gives CDR1 SGHDT, CDR2 YYEEEE. This CDR3 has 14 amino acids. V was shortened by 4 bases and J by 0 bases, with 10 bases between the two germline ends. CDR3 bases: TGTGCCAGCAGCACGACAGGAGTGAACACTGAAGCTTTCTTT. Translated, it gives CASSTTGVNTEAFF. Looking up the rest from reference TRBV5-6 and TRBJ1-1 gives the full variable domain: DAGVTQSPTHLIKTRGQQVTLRCSPKSGHDTVSWYQQALGQGPQFIFQYYEEEERQRGNFPDRFSGHQFPNYSSELNVNALLLGDSALYLCASSTTGVNTEAFFGQGTRLTVV.

CDR3 in DNA: TGTGCCAGCAGCATAGTAACAGGGGTCAATTCACCCCTCCACTTT. It yields the protein CASSIVTGVNSPLHF. The chain carries TRBV7-2 and TRBJ1-6; 7 bases match TRBD1. The CDR3 is made up of 15 amino acids. The germline gives CDR1 SGHTA, CDR2 FQGNSA. J gave up 7 bases and V 5 bases, and 8 bases lay outside the gene matches.

The gene calls are TRBV2 and TRBJ2-2, with TRBD2 matching over 9 bases. The ends lost 5 bases at V and 6 bases at J; junction bases unmatched: 7. The CDR3 has 15 amino acids. The germline V gene has CDR1 SNHLY and CDR2 FYNNEI. CDR3 region: CASSRRREGSGELFF. In DNA form, the CDR3 reads TGTGCCAGCAGTAGAAGGCGGGAGGGATCCGGGGAGCTGTTTTTT.

This clone was observed once. The rearrangement links TRBV6-2 or TRBV6-3 to TRBJ1-1; a weak D match, TRBD1 (6 bases). The CDR3 consists of 13 residues. Trimming shortened V by 4 bases and J by 2 bases, and 8 bases separated the two germline ends. Germline CDR1 reads MNHEY; CDR2 reads SVGEGT. CDR3 in amino acids: CASSWTENTEAFF. For the CDR3, the DNA is TGTGCCAGCAGTTGGACAGAAAACACTGAAGCTTTCTTT.

The chain uses TRBV5-4 and TRBJ2-3; a weak D match, TRBD1 (8 bases). Germline V CDR1 and CDR2: SGHNT, YYREEE (reference sequence). The V and J ends lost 2 bases and 4 bases respectively, with 14 bases between them. The CDR3 totals 15 residues. The CDR3 sequence is CASSLQGGNSDTQYF. In DNA form, the CDR3 reads TGTGCCAGCAGCTTACAGGGGGGGAACTCAGATACGCAGTATTTT.

This sequence joins TRBV3-1 (or the pseudogene TRBV3-2) and TRBJ2-1; 8 bases are a match to TRBD2. CDR3 length: 15 amino acids. In germline, CDR1 is LGHDT, CDR2 YNNKEL (reference sequence). J was trimmed by 6 bases and V by 2 bases; bases with no gene match: 6. CDR3 amino acids: CASSQKGTRGNEQFF. The CDR3 DNA sequence: TGTGCCAGCAGCCAAAAAGGGACTAGGGGCAATGAGCAGTTCTTC.

V usage is TRBV2 and J usage is TRBJ1-6, with D uncertain. CDR3 length equals 10 residues. The ends were cut back, 5 bases at V and 14 bases at J, with 7 bases in the middle. CDR1 is SNHLY, CDR2 FYNNEI, per germline. CDR3 in amino acids: CASSFGTLHF. Written as DNA, the CDR3 is TGTGCCAGCAGTTTTGGCACCCTCCACTTT.